This T cell receptor (beta chain) was sequenced for a study of blood T cells in healthy people across ages. It was with a sample-barcoded 5' primer and a J-beta primer mix that a second PCR of roughly 7 to 12 cycles was run. MiXCR, run by TCRdb on the 5' RACE reads, gives a single entry per CDR3 protein. This table holds around 800,000 distinct CDR3 sequences, roughly 44% found once. Between the trimmed V and J ends, which lost 6 bases and 0 bases, there was a span of 8 bases. The CDR3 extends over 14 amino acids. The germline gives CDR1 MNHEY, CDR2 SVGAGI. This clonotype was counted at least ten times.

This chain uses TRBV6-5 with TRBJ1-4; TRBD1 is a possible D gene (6 bases). This TCR came from a man between 60 and 70 years old in good health. The specimen was blood. CDR3 bases: TGTGCCAGCAGCAGACAGGCAACTAATGAAAAACTGTTTTTT. This gives the protein CASSRQATNEKLFF.